The 10 T cell receptor beta chains given below trace back to one sample, sequenced in a study of cytomegalovirus exposure and HLA in healthy donors. The study ran its PCR with 60 Vbeta and 13 Jbeta primers. TCRdb's table, derived via immunoSEQ multiplex PCR, lists solely in-frame clones and lacks some. The sample has about 68,000 clones, approximately 78% seen once; the top ten hold around 6.3%. The sample consisted of PBMCs. The receptors originated from a human donor in good health.

The chain combines TRBV7-9 with TRBJ2-3, with 12 bases aligning to TRBD2. With 4 bases clipped from V and 2 bases from J, the junction kept 4 bases outside the gene matches. The CDR3 loop spans 16 amino acids. Germline V gene data show CDR1 as SEHNR and CDR2 as FQNEAQ (reference sequence). Here the CDR3 DNA reads TGTGCCAGCAGCTACGGACTAGCGGGGACCACAGATACGCAGTATTTT. Its protein product is CASSYGLAGTTDTQYF.

This chain connects TRBV5-4 to TRBJ2-1; tentatively, D is TRBD2 (5 bases). Germline V gene sequence: CDR1 SGHNT, CDR2 YYREEE (reference sequence). The germline V and J ends were trimmed by 4 bases and 7 bases, with 12 bases remaining between them. The CDR3 runs to 13 residues. The CDR3 region has the DNA TGTGCCAGCAGCCGGAGGTTAGAGAATGAGCAGTTCTTC. Translated, it gives CASSRRLENEQFF. Supplemented by reference TRBV5-4 and TRBJ2-1, the full variable domain reads ETGVTQSPTHLIKTRGQQVTLRCSSQSGHNTVSWYQQALGQGPQFIFQYYREEENGRGNFPPRFSGLQFPNYSSELNVNALELDDSALYLCASSRRLENEQFFGPGTRLTVL.

The CDR3 coding sequence is TGTGCCAGCAGTGACCCAGGTCGCGGCGGGGACTCCTACGAGCAGTACTTC. It encodes CASSDPGRGGDSYEQYF. The chain has TRBV2 and TRBJ2-7; perhaps TRBD2 as D (6 bases). V was cut by 3 bases and J by 0 bases, with 18 bases left in between. The CDR3 spans 17 residues. Per the germline V gene, CDR1 is SNHLY and CDR2 is FYNNEI.

The V gene is TRBV7-2, the J gene TRBJ2-5; 11 nucleotides agree with TRBD2. Germline lookup yields CDR1 SGHTA and CDR2 FQGNSA. V dropped 4 bases and J dropped 5; count of bases not matched to a gene: 3. The CDR3 has 14 amino acids. In nucleotides, the CDR3 is TGTGCCAGCAGCTATAGCGGGGGGGCGGAGACCCAGTACTTC. It yields the protein CASSYSGGAETQYF.

The rearrangement uses TRBV2 and TRBJ2-2; 13 bases map to TRBD2. CDR1 is SNHLY, CDR2 FYNNEI, per germline. This CDR3 spans 16 amino acids. The V gene end was trimmed by 0 bases and the J gene end by 5 bases; junction bases not matched to a gene: 0. Here the CDR3 reads CASSEATSGGTGELFF. The CDR3, as DNA: TGTGCCAGCAGTGAAGCGACTAGCGGGGGGACCGGGGAGCTGTTTTTT.

The rearrangement uses TRBV14 and TRBJ1-5, with a weak D call TRBD1 (6 bases). Trimming removed 6 bases at V and 6 bases at J, with 12 bases between. CDR3 length equals 13 residues. CDR1 is SGHDN, CDR2 FVKESK, per germline. The CDR3 spells CASSRDNTQPQHF. The CDR3 DNA reads TGTGCCAGCAGTCGGGACAATACTCAGCCCCAGCATTTT.

V is TRBV7-2 and J is TRBJ1-2; D is undetermined. V lost 5 bases and J 2 bases, leaving 12 bases between the germline ends. This CDR3 contains 14 residues. Per the germline V gene, CDR1 is SGHTA and CDR2 is FQGNSA. The CDR3 region is CASSPKTLNYGYTF. The CDR3 coding sequence is TGTGCCAGCAGCCCTAAAACACTAAACTATGGCTACACCTTC. The whole variable domain, remainder taken from reference TRBV7-2 and TRBJ1-2, is GAGVSQSPSNKVTEKGKDVELRCDPISGHTALYWYRQSLGQGLEFLIYFQGNSAPDKSGLPSDRFSAERTGGSVSTLTIQRTQQEDSAVYLCASSPKTLNYGYTFGSGTRLTVV.

The chain carries TRBV5-1 and TRBJ2-6; the match to TRBD1 covers 7 bases. The germline gives CDR1 SGHRS, CDR2 YFSETQ. With V trimmed by 0 bases and J by 0 bases, 0 bases remained unmatched. The CDR3 contains 16 residues. For the CDR3, the DNA is TGCGCCAGCAGCTTGGCAGGGGGCTCTGGGGCCAACGTCCTGACTTTC. Translated, it gives CASSLAGGSGANVLTF.

Here the CDR3 reads CASSLDPHLASEQYF. The DNA for the CDR3 is TGTGCCAGCAGCTTAGATCCCCATCTAGCTTCCGAGCAGTACTTC. The chain joins TRBV11-2 to TRBJ2-7, with D maybe TRBD2 (5 bases). The CDR3 extends over 15 amino acids. CDR1 is SGHAT, CDR2 FQNNGV, per germline. The V and J ends lost 0 bases and 6 bases respectively, with 15 bases between them.

The chain employs TRBV5-6 and TRBJ2-3; 7 positions agree with TRBD2. The V and J ends lost 1 base and 2 bases, in that order; junction bases with no gene match: 7. This CDR3 has 16 amino acids. The germline V gene encodes CDR1 SGHDT and CDR2 YYEEEE. For the CDR3, the DNA is TGTGCCAGCAGCTTGACTAGCGCGGGGCACACAGATACGCAGTATTTT. This codes for CASSLTSAGHTDTQYF.